This entry features one TCR beta chain sequence. CDR1 and CDR2 from the germline V gene are MRHNA and SNTAGT. Unmatched junction bases numbered 6, after V lost 6 bases and J lost 7 bases. This CDR3 region has 13 residues. The record originates from a study of cytomegalovirus exposure and HLA in healthy donors. Overall study: Clustering assigned 81% of the approximately 400 genotyped donors to the Caucasian-associated ancestry cluster.

The PCR ran on 60 Vbeta and 13 Jbeta primers. Profiled with immunoSEQ multiplex PCR; TCRdb holds only in-frame clones, not every one. The table records around 130,000 clones, around 75% of them present only once. This sequence joins TRBV6-4 and TRBJ1-2, with 9 bases lining up with TRBD1. The sequence came from a man younger than 45 in good health and CMV-seronegative. What was sequenced was PBMCs. Written as DNA, the CDR3 is TGTGCCAGCAGCCCCGGGACAGGGTTTGGCTACACCTTC. Residues: CASSPGTGFGYTF.